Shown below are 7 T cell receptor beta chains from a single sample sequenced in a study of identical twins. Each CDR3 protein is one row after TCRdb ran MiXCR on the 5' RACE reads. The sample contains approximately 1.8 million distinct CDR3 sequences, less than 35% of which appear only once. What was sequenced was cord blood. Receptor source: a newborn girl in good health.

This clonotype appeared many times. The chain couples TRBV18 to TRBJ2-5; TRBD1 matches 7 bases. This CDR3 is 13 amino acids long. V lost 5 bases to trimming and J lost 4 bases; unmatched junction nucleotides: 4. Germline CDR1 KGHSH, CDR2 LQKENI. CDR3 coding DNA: TGTGCCAGCTCATCCTCAGGGGGAGAGACCCAGTACTTC. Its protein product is CASSSSGGETQYF.

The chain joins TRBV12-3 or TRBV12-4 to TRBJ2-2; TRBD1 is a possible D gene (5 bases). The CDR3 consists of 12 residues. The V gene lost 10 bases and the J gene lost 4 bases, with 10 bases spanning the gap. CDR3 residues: CATLTATGELFF. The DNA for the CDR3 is TGTGCCACCCTGACAGCCACCGGGGAGCTGTTTTTT.

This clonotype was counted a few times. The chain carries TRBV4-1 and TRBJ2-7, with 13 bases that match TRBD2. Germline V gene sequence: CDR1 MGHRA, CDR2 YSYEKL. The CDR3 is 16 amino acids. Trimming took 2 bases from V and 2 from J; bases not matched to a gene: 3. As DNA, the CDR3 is TGCGCCAGCAGCCAACTGGGACTAGCGGGAACCTACGAGCAGTACTTC. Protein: CASSQLGLAGTYEQYF.

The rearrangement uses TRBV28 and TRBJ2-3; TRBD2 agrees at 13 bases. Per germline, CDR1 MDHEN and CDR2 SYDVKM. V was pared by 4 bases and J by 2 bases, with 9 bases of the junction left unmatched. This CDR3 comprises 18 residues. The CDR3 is CASSSGLAGRKATDTQYF. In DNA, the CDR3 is TGTGCCAGCAGTTCGGGACTAGCGGGAAGGAAGGCCACAGATACGCAGTATTTT.

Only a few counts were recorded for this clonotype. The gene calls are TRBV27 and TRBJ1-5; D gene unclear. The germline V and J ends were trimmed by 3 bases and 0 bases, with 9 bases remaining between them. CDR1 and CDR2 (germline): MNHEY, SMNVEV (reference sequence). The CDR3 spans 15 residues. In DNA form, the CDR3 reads TGTGCCAGCAGTTTTGGACTCTATAGCAATCAGCCCCAGCATTTT. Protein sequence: CASSFGLYSNQPQHF.

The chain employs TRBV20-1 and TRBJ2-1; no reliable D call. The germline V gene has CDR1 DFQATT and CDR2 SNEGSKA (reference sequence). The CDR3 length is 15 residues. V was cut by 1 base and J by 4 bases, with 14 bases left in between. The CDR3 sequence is CSARGGLATYNEQFF. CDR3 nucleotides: TGCAGTGCTAGAGGCGGTTTGGCGACTTACAATGAGCAGTTCTTC.

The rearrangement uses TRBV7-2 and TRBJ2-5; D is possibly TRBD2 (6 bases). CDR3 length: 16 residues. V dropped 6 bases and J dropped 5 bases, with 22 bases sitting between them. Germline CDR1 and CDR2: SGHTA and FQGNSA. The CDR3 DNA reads TGTGCCAGCAGTTTAAGCCGAATCTTAGGGAGGGAGACCCAGTACTTC. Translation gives CASSLSRILGRETQYF.